This is a list of T cell receptor beta chains from one sample in a study of cytomegalovirus exposure and HLA in healthy donors. TCRdb's table, derived via immunoSEQ multiplex PCR, lists solely in-frame clones and lacks some. The profile shows about 190,000 clones, over 70% of them singletons. The sample was PBMCs. These receptors originate from a man in his fifties or sixties in good health and CMV-seronegative. The CDR3 runs from the conserved cysteine through the conserved F or W. D genes are given only for firm matches. Clone size is shown for a subset of rows, as once, few, many or a class of expanded clone.

clone size: NA; D gene: NA; J gene: TRBJ2-1; V gene: TRBV7-9; CDR3 protein: CASSLAVGDNEQFF; CDR3 DNA: TGTGCCAGCAGCTTAGCAGTTGGAGATAATGAGCAGTTCTTC
clone size: NA; D gene: TRBD1; J gene: TRBJ2-7; V gene: TRBV6-5; CDR3 protein: CASSRQGQGYEQYF; CDR3 DNA: TGTGCCAGCAGCCGACAGGGACAGGGCTACGAGCAGTACTTC
clone size: NA; D gene: TRBD2; J gene: TRBJ2-5; V gene: TRBV7-2; CDR3 protein: CASSSVAGGGETQYF; CDR3 DNA: TGTGCCAGCAGTTCTGTAGCGGGGGGAGGGGAGACCCAGTACTTC
clone size: NA; D gene: TRBD2; J gene: TRBJ2-5; V gene: TRBV7-9; CDR3 protein: CAIPGGWGETQYF; CDR3 DNA: TGTGCCATCCCGGGGGGATGGGGAGAGACCCAGTACTTC
clone size: NA; D gene: NA; J gene: TRBJ1-1; V gene: TRBV19; CDR3 protein: CASNIYSRGTEAFF; CDR3 DNA: TGTGCCAGTAATATATATAGCAGGGGAACTGAAGCTTTCTTT
clone size: NA; D gene: TRBD2; J gene: TRBJ2-1; V gene: TRBV19; CDR3 protein: CASSIIGLAGTYNEQFF; CDR3 DNA: TGTGCCAGTAGTATTATCGGACTAGCGGGTACCTACAATGAGCAGTTCTTC
clone size: once; D gene: NA; J gene: TRBJ2-5; V gene: TRBV29-1; CDR3 protein: CSVSEETQYF; CDR3 DNA: TGCAGCGTCTCGGAAGAGACCCAGTACTTC
clone size: NA; D gene: NA; J gene: TRBJ1-5; V gene: TRBV30; CDR3 protein: CAWGGSGFGQPQHF; CDR3 DNA: TGTGCCTGGGGGGGCTCCGGGTTCGGTCAGCCCCAGCATTTT
clone size: NA; D gene: NA; J gene: TRBJ2-7; V gene: TRBV6-5; CDR3 protein: CASSPFLTYEQYF; CDR3 DNA: TGTGCCAGCAGCCCCTTTTTAACCTACGAGCAGTACTTC
clone size: once; D gene: TRBD2; J gene: TRBJ2-3; V gene: TRBV10-1; CDR3 protein: CASSIREAGGFFTDTQYF; CDR3 DNA: TGCGCCAGCAGCATACGTGAGGCGGGGGGATTCTTCACAGATACGCAGTATTTT
clone size: NA; D gene: TRBD1; J gene: TRBJ2-3; V gene: TRBV18; CDR3 protein: CASSPLQGAGADTQYF; CDR3 DNA: TGTGCCAGCTCACCCCTACAGGGGGCGGGCGCAGATACGCAGTATTTT
clone size: NA; D gene: TRBD1; J gene: TRBJ1-2; V gene: TRBV7-9; CDR3 protein: CASSSQGALYGYTF; CDR3 DNA: TGTGCCAGCAGCTCCCAGGGGGCACTTTATGGCTACACCTTC
clone size: NA; D gene: NA; J gene: TRBJ2-4; V gene: TRBV12-1; CDR3 protein: CASTPRTGGREGFQYF; CDR3 DNA: TGTGCCAGCACTCCGAGAACAGGGGGGAGGGAAGGGTTTCAGTACTTC
clone size: once; D gene: NA; J gene: TRBJ1-5; V gene: TRBV25-1; CDR3 protein: CASSRGLGQPQHF; CDR3 DNA: TGTGCCAGCAGTAGGGGATTGGGGCAGCCCCAGCATTTT
clone size: once; D gene: NA; J gene: TRBJ1-5; V gene: TRBV6-4; CDR3 protein: CASSDFPGTGDQPQHF; CDR3 DNA: TGTGCCAGCAGTGACTTCCCGGGGACTGGTGATCAGCCCCAGCATTTT
clone size: NA; D gene: NA; J gene: TRBJ2-7; V gene: TRBV30; CDR3 protein: CAWSQGPEQYF; CDR3 DNA: TGTGCCTGGAGTCAGGGTCCCGAGCAGTACTTC
clone size: NA; D gene: NA; J gene: TRBJ2-5; V gene: TRBV10-3; CDR3 protein: CAISPAGQETQYF; CDR3 DNA: TGTGCCATCAGCCCTGCGGGCCAAGAGACCCAGTACTTC
clone size: NA; D gene: TRBD2; J gene: TRBJ2-7; V gene: TRBV10-3; CDR3 protein: CAISQSGGPSYEQYF; CDR3 DNA: TGTGCCATCAGCCAAAGCGGGGGCCCTTCCTACGAGCAGTACTTC
clone size: NA; D gene: NA; J gene: TRBJ2-1; V gene: TRBV7-9; CDR3 protein: CASSLGQVGGDEQFF; CDR3 DNA: TGTGCCAGCAGCTTGGGACAGGTGGGGGGGGATGAGCAGTTCTTC
clone size: NA; D gene: NA; J gene: TRBJ2-7; V gene: TRBV6-5; CDR3 protein: CASSYSSRAYEQYF; CDR3 DNA: TGTGCCAGCAGTTACTCCTCACGGGCCTACGAGCAGTACTTC
clone size: NA; D gene: TRBD1; J gene: TRBJ1-2; V gene: TRBV5-1; CDR3 protein: CASSLRTGNGYTF; CDR3 DNA: TGCGCCAGCAGCTTGCGGACAGGGAATGGCTACACCTTC
clone size: few; D gene: TRBD2; J gene: TRBJ2-3; V gene: TRBV6-4; CDR3 protein: CASSASGGASDTQYF; CDR3 DNA: TGTGCCAGCAGTGCTAGCGGGGGGGCCTCAGATACGCAGTATTTT
clone size: NA; D gene: TRBD1; J gene: TRBJ1-6; V gene: TRBV7-9; CDR3 protein: CASSSRDRVNSPLHF; CDR3 DNA: TGTGCCAGCAGCTCCCGGGACAGGGTTAATTCACCCCTCCACTTT
clone size: NA; D gene: NA; J gene: TRBJ1-5; V gene: TRBV10-3; CDR3 protein: CAISESEGNQPQHF; CDR3 DNA: TGTGCCATCAGTGAGTCGGAGGGGAATCAGCCCCAGCATTTT
clone size: few; D gene: TRBD1; J gene: TRBJ2-7; V gene: TRBV10-1; CDR3 protein: CASRGQGAGEQYF; CDR3 DNA: TGCGCCAGCAGAGGACAGGGGGCTGGGGAGCAGTACTTC
clone size: NA; D gene: NA; J gene: TRBJ1-4; V gene: TRBV5-1; CDR3 protein: CASSFSTGGEKLFF; CDR3 DNA: TGCGCCAGCAGCTTCTCGACAGGCGGTGAAAAACTGTTTTTT
clone size: NA; D gene: NA; J gene: TRBJ1-2; V gene: TRBV19; CDR3 protein: CATTSPAVGRDGYTF; CDR3 DNA: TGTGCCACCACGTCTCCAGCGGTAGGTAGGGATGGCTACACCTTC
clone size: NA; D gene: NA; J gene: TRBJ2-3; V gene: TRBV2; CDR3 protein: CASSPPLRGVDQDTQYF; CDR3 DNA: TGTGCCAGCAGCCCCCCGCTGCGCGGGGTAGACCAAGATACGCAGTATTTT
clone size: NA; D gene: NA; J gene: TRBJ1-5; V gene: TRBV5-6; CDR3 protein: CASSPGGGPNQPQHF; CDR3 DNA: TGTGCCAGCAGCCCCGGGGGAGGGCCCAATCAGCCCCAGCATTTT